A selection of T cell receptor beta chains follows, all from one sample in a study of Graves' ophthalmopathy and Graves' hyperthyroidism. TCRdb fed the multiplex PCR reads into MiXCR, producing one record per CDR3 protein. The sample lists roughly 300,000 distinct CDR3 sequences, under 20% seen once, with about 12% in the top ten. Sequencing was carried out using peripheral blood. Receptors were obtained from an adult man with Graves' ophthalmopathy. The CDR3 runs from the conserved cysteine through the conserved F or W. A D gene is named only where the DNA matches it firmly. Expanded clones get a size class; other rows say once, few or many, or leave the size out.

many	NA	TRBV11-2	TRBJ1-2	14	TGTGCCACTCCACGGGGAGTCTCTAACTATGGCTACACCTTC	CATPRGVSNYGYTF
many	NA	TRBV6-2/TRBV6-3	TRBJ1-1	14	TGTGCCAGCAGTTACCTAGAGGTGAACACTGAAGCTTTCTTT	CASSYLEVNTEAFF
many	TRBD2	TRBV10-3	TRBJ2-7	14	TGTGCCATCAGTGACCGGACTAGCGGCAACGAGCAGTACTTC	CAISDRTSGNEQYF
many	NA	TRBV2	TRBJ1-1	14	TGTGCCAGCACCCGAGAGGGTTGGGGGACTGAAGCTTTCTTT	CASTREGWGTEAFF
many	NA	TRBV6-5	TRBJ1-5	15	TGTGCCAGCAGTTACTCGATAATAAGGAATCAGCCCCAGCATTTT	CASSYSIIRNQPQHF
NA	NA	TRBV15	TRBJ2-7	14	TGTGCCACCAGCAGAGTGCCTATGAAAGGGGAGCAGTACTTC	CATSRVPMKGEQYF
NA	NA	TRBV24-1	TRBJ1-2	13	TGTGCCACCAGTGATAAGATACAGGAAGGCTACACCTTC	CATSDKIQEGYTF
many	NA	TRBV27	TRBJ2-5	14	TGTGCCAGCAGCCCGACTAGTCTGGGGGAGACCCAGTACTTC	CASSPTSLGETQYF
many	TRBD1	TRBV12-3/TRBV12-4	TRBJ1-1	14	TGTGCCAGCAGTTTAGAAGGGGGCGGCACTGAAGCTTTCTTT	CASSLEGGGTEAFF
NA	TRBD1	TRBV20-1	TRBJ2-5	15	TGCAGTGCTAGAGGCGCGACAGGGGCGGATGAGACCCAGTACTTC	CSARGATGADETQYF
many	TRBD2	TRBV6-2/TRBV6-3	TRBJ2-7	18	TGTGCCAGCAGTTACTCGATACTAGCGGGACGGAGCTCCTACGAGCAGTACTTC	CASSYSILAGRSSYEQYF
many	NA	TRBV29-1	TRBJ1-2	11	TGCAGCGCCCAGGGGTCCGATGGCTACACCTTC	CSAQGSDGYTF
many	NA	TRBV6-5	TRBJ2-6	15	TGTGCCAGCAGTTACGGCCCGAGGTGGGCCAACGTCCTGACTTTC	CASSYGPRWANVLTF
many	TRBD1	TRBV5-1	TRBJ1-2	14	TGCGCCAGCAGCGTTGGACAGGGGTTCTATGGCTACACCTTC	CASSVGQGFYGYTF
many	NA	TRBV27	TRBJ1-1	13	TGTGCCAGCAGTTTATACCGTCGTGCTGAAGCTTTCTTT	CASSLYRRAEAFF
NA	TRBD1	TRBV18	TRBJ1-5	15	TGTGCCAGCTCACCACTTCAGGGGGGCAATCAGCCCCAGCATTTT	CASSPLQGGNQPQHF
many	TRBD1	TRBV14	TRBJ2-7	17	TGTGCCAGCAGCCAATACAGCCAGGGGGCACTCTCCTACGAGCAGTACTTC	CASSQYSQGALSYEQYF
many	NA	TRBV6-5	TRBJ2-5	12	TGTGCCAGCAGGGGTTTACGGGAGACCCAGTACTTC	CASRGLRETQYF
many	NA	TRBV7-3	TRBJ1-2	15	TGTGCCAGCAGCTTAATGGCAGGGGCGAACTATGGCTACACCTTC	CASSLMAGANYGYTF
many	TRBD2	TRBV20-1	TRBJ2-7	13	TGCAGTGCTAGCTCTAGCGGGAGATACGAGCAGTACTTC	CSASSSGRYEQYF
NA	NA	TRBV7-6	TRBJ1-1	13	TGTGCCAGCAGCTTCAGGGAAAGGACTGAAGCTTTCTTT	CASSFRERTEAFF
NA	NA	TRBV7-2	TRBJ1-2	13	TGTGCCAGCAGTCCCCGGGGGCACTATGGCTACACCTTC	CASSPRGHYGYTF
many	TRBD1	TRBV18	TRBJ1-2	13	TGTGCCAGCTCACCGAACCGGGACAGGGACAACACCTTC	CASSPNRDRDNTF
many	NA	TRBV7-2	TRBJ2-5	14	TGTGCCAGCAGCTTAGATTTGTGGGAAGAGACCCAGTACTTC	CASSLDLWEETQYF
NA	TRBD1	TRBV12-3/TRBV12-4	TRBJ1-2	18	TGTGCCAGCAGCCTCCTAACGCCCCTGGGGACAGTTAACTATGGCTACACCTTC	CASSLLTPLGTVNYGYTF
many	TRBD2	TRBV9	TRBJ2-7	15	TGTGCCAGCAGCGTAAGATCTAGCGGCTCCTACGAGCAGTACTTC	CASSVRSSGSYEQYF
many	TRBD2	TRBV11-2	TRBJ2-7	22	TGTGCCAGCAGCTTAGACTTCGATCCAGGACTAGCGGGGGGGCCTAGATTTTACGAGCAGTACTTC	CASSLDFDPGLAGGPRFYEQYF
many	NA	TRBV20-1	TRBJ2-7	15	TGCAGTGCTAGAGAAGTTATAGGGGACCCCTACGAGCAGTACTTC	CSAREVIGDPYEQYF
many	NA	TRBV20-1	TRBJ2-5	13	TGCAGTGCTAGGTTCAAGGGAAGGGAGACCCAGTACTTC	CSARFKGRETQYF
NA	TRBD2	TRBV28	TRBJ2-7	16	TGTGCCAGCAACCCCGCCTCCGGGACTAGGGATCGCGAGCAGTACTTC	CASNPASGTRDREQYF
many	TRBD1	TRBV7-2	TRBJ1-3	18	TGTGCCAGCAGCTTAGCGGCGACAGGGGCCGGCTCTGGAAACACCATATATTTT	CASSLAATGAGSGNTIYF
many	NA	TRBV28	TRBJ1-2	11	TGTGCCAGCAGTACAACCCATGGCTACACCTTC	CASSTTHGYTF
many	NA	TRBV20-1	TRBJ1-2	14	TGCAGTGCTAGGAACCGGGACGGCAACTATGGCTACACCTTC	CSARNRDGNYGYTF
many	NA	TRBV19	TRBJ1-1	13	TGTGCCAGTAGTATGCTTATGAACACTGAAGCTTTCTTT	CASSMLMNTEAFF
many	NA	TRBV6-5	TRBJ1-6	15	TGTGCCAGCAGTTACGAGAGCTCCTATAATTCACCCCTCCACTTT	CASSYESSYNSPLHF
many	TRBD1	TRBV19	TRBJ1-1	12	TGTGCCAGTAGTCCCGACAGGGCCGAAGCTTTCTTT	CASSPDRAEAFF
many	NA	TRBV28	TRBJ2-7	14	TGTGCCAGCAGTTTCTCAGGGGTAGCCTACGAGCAGTACTTC	CASSFSGVAYEQYF
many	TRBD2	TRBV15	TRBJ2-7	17	TGTGCCACCAGCCGATTGTCGGGGAGGGACCTCTCCTACGAGCAGTACTTC	CATSRLSGRDLSYEQYF
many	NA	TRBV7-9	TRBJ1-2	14	TGTGCCAGCAGCTTAGTTTGGAGTAACTATGGCTACACCTTC	CASSLVWSNYGYTF
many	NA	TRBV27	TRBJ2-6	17	TGTGCCAGCAGTTTCATTGCCTCAGGGGCTGGGGCCAACGTCCTGACTTTC	CASSFIASGAGANVLTF
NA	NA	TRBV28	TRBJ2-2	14	TGTGCCAGCAGTTTGGGGACGACCACCGGGGAGCTGTTTTTT	CASSLGTTTGELFF
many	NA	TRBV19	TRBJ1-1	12	TGTGCCAGTAGTATCCGTACGACTGAAGCTTTCTTT	CASSIRTTEAFF
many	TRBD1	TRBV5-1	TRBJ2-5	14	TGCGCCAGCAGCATCGGGACAGGGGAAGAGACCCAGTACTTC	CASSIGTGEETQYF
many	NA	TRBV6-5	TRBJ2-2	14	TGTGCCAGCAGCGGACAGACCTACACCGGGGAGCTGTTTTTT	CASSGQTYTGELFF
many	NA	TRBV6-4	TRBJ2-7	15	TGTGCCAGCAGTGACTCGGGCGATCAGGGTTACGAGCAGTACTTC	CASSDSGDQGYEQYF
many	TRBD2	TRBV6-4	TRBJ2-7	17	TGTGCCAGCAGTCTGGGACTAGCGGGACCGGGAAGCTACGAGCAGTACTTC	CASSLGLAGPGSYEQYF
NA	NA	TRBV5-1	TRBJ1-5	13	TGCGCCAGCAGCTGGGATTTGGATCAGCCCCAGCATTTT	CASSWDLDQPQHF
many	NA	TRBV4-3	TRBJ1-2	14	TGCGCCAGCAGCCAAGACGTCCGTAACTATGGCTACACCTTC	CASSQDVRNYGYTF
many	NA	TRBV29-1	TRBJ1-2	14	TGCAGCGTTGAGGCTTGGGACACCAACTATGGCTACACCTTC	CSVEAWDTNYGYTF
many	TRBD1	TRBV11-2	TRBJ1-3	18	TGTGCCAGCAGCTTACGGACAGGATTGCCAAGCTCTGGAAACACCATATATTTT	CASSLRTGLPSSGNTIYF
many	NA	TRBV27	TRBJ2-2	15	TGTGCCAGCAGTATAAGGACTCAACCGGCCGGGGAGCTGTTTTTT	CASSIRTQPAGELFF
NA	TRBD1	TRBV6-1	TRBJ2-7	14	TGTGCCAGCAGGAGGGACAGGGAGTTTTCCGAGCAGTACTTC	CASRRDREFSEQYF
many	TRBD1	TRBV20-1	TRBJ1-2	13	TGCAGTGCTGAACAGACAGGGGACCATGGCTACACCTTC	CSAEQTGDHGYTF
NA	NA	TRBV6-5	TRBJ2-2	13	TGTGCCAGCAGTTGGATCCGGGCCGGGGAGCTGTTTTTT	CASSWIRAGELFF
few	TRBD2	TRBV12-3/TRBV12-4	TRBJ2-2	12	TGTGCCAGCACCCGGGGGGCCGGGGAGCTGTTTTTT	CASTRGAGELFF
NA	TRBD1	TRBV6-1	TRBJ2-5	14	TGTGCCAGCAGTGAATTCCCTGACAGGGGCGCTCGGTACTTC	CASSEFPDRGARYF
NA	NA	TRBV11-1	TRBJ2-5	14	TGTGCCAGCAGCTTAGGCTCCTACCAAGAGACCCAGTACTTC	CASSLGSYQETQYF
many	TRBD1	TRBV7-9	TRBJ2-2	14	TGTGCCAGCAGCCCAGGGACAGACACCGGGGAGCTGTTTTTT	CASSPGTDTGELFF